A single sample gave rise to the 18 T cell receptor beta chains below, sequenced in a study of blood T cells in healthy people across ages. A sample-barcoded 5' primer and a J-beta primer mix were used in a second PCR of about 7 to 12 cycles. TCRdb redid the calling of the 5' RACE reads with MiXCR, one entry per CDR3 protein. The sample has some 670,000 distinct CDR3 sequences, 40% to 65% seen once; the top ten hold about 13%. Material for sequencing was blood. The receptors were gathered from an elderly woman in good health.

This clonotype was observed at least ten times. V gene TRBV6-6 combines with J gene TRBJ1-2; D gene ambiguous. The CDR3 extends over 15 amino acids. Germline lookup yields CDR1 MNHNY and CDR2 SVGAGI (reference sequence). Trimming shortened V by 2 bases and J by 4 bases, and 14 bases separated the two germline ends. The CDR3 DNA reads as TGTGCCAGCAGTTACGGGCAGCAACCTAGCTATGGCTACACCTTC. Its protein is CASSYGQQPSYGYTF.

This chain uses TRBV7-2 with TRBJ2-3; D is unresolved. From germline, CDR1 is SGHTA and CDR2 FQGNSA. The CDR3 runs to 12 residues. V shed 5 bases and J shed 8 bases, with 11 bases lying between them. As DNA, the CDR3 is TGTGCCAGCAGCCCCAGGACGGGTACGCAGTATTTT. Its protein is CASSPRTGTQYF.

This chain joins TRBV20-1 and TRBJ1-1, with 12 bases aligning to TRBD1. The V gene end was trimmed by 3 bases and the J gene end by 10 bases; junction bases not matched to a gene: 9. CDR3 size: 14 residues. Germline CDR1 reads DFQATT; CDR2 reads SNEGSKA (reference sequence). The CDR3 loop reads CSASGSGQGAGAFF. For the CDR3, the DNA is TGCAGTGCTAGCGGTTCGGGACAGGGGGCTGGAGCTTTCTTT.

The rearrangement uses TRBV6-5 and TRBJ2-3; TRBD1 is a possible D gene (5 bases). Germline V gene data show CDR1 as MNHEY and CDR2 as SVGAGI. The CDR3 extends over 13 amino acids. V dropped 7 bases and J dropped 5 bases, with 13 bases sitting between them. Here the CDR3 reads CASMSGLRDTQYF. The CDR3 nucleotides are TGTGCCAGCATGTCAGGGCTCAGAGATACGCAGTATTTT.

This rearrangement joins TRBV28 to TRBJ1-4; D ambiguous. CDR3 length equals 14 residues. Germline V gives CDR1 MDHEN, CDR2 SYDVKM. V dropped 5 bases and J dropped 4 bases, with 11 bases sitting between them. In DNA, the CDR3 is TGTGCCAGCAGTCTTCGGCAGAATAATGAAAAACTGTTTTTT. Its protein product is CASSLRQNNEKLFF.

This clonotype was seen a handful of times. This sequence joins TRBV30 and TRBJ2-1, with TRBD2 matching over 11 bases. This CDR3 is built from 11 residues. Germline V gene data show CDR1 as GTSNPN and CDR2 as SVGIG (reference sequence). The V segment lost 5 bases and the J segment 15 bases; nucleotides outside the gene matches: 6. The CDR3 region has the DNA TGTGCCTGGGACCTGGGACTAGCGGCGTTCTTC. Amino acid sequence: CAWDLGLAAFF.

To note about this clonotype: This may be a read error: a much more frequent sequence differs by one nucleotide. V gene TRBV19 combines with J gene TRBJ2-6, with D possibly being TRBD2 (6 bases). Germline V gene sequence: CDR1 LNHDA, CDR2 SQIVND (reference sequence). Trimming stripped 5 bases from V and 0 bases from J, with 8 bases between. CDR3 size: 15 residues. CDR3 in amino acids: CASSREFSGANVLTF. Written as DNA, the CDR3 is TGTGCCAGTAGTCGGGAGTTCTCTGGGGCCAACGTCCTGACTTTC.

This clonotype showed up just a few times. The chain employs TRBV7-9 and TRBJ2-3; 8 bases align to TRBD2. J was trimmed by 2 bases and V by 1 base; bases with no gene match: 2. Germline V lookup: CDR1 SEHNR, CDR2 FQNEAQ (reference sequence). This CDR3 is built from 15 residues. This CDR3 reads CASSLGSGDTDTQYF. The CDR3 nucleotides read TGTGCCAGCAGCTTAGGTAGCGGGGACACAGATACGCAGTATTTT.

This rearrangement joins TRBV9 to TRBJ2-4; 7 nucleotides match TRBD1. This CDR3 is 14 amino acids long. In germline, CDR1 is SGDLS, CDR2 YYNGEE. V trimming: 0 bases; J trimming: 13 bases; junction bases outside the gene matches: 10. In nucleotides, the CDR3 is TGTGCCAGCAGCGTAGATGAGGGGGCCGCTGGGCAGTACTTC. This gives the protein CASSVDEGAAGQYF.

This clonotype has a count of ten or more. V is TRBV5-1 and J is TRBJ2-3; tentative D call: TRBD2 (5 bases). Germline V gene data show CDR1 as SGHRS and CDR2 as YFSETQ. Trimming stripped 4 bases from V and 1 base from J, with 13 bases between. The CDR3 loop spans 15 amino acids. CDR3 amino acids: CASSDPSGRTDTQYF. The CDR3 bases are TGCGCCAGCAGCGATCCCAGCGGTCGCACAGATACGCAGTATTTT.

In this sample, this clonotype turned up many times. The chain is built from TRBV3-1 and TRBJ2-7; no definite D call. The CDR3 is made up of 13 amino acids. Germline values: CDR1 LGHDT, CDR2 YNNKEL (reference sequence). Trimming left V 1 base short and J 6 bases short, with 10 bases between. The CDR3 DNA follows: TGTGCCAGCAGCCAAGTAGGAACCGGCGAGCAGTACTTC. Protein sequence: CASSQVGTGEQYF.

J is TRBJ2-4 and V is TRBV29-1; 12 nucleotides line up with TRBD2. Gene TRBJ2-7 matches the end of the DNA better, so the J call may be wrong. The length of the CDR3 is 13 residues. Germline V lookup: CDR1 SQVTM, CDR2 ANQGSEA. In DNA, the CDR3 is TGCAGCGTTAGGACTAGCGGGAACCACGAGCAGTACTTC. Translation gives CSVRTSGNHEQYF.

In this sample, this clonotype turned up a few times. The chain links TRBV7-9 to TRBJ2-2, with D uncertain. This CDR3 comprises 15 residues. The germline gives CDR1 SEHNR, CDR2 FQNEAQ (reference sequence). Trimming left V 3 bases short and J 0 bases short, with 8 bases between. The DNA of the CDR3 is TGTGCCAGCAGCTTCCAGAGTACGAACACCGGGGAGCTGTTTTTT. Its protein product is CASSFQSTNTGELFF.

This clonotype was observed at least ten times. The CDR3 DNA sequence: TGCAGTGCTAAGCCCCCGGCAGGGGACTATGGCTACACCTTC. Translated: CSAKPPAGDYGYTF. V and J are TRBV20-1 and TRBJ1-2, with D perhaps TRBD1 (6 bases). This CDR3 contains 14 residues. The V end was cut by 4 bases, the J end by 3 bases, with 15 bases between. Per the germline V gene, CDR1 is DFQATT and CDR2 is SNEGSKA (reference sequence).

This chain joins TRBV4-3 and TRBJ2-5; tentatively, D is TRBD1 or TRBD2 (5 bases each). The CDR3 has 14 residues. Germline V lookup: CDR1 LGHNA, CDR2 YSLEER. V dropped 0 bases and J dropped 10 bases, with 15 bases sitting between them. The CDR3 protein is CASSQEPEIGGQYF. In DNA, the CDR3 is TGCGCCAGCAGCCAAGAACCGGAGATTGGGGGCCAGTACTTC.

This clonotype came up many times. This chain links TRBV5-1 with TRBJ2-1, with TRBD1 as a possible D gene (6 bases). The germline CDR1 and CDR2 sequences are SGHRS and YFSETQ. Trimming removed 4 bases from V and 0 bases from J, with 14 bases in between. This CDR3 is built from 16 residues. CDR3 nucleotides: TGCGCCAGCAGCCCAATTACAGGGAGCTCCTACAATGAGCAGTTCTTC. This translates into CASSPITGSSYNEQFF.

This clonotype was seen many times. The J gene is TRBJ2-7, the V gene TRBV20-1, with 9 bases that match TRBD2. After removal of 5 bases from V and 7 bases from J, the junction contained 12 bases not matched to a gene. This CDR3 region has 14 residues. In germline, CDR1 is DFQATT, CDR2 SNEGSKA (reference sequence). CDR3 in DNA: TGCAGTGCTGGGTTCAGTAGCGGGAGTGGGGAGCAGTACTTC. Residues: CSAGFSSGSGEQYF.

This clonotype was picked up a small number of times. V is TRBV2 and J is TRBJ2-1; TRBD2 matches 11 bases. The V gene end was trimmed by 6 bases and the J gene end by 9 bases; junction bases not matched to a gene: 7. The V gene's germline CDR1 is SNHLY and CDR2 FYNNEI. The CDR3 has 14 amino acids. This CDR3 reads CASRGTSGISEQFF. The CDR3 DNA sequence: TGTGCCAGCAGGGGGACTAGCGGCATATCTGAGCAGTTCTTC.